These 14 T cell receptor beta chains originate from one sample sequenced in a study of T cells after yellow fever vaccination. MiXCR, applied by TCRdb to the 5' RACE reads, yields one record per CDR3 protein. This repertoire shows 65,000 to 90,000 distinct CDR3 sequences, about an eighth found once; its top ten account for 20% to 25%. The material sequenced was CD8+ T cells not binding an NS4B(214-222) dextramer, sorted from PBMCs, taken about 20 days after the first yellow fever vaccination. All receptors derive from a man aged 18 to 30 who received the YFV17D yellow fever vaccine.

The chain combines TRBV10-3 with TRBJ2-7; no firm D call. This CDR3 is 12 amino acids long. V lost 2 bases, J lost 4 bases, and 6 bases lay in between. Germline loops: CDR1 ENHRY, CDR2 SYGVKD. The CDR3, as DNA: TGTGCCATCAGTGAGGGCCCGTACGAGCAGTACGTC. It is translated as CAISEGPYEQYV.

This clonotype has a handful of counts. V usage is TRBV5-1 and J usage is TRBJ2-3; D not resolved. CDR1 is SGHRS and CDR2 is YFSETQ in the germline V gene. The CDR3 length is 14 residues. The V end lost 3 bases, the J end lost 2 bases, and 10 bases lay between the germline ends. The CDR3 protein is CASSWRLITDTQYF. CDR3 sequence (DNA): TGCGCCAGCAGCTGGCGACTGATCACAGATACGCAGTATTTT.

V is TRBV6-5 and J is TRBJ2-7; D is unresolved. The CDR3 has 12 residues. Trimming took off 6 bases at V and 4 bases at J, with 10 bases between the two ends. Germline V CDR1 and CDR2: MNHEY, SVGAGI. CDR3 DNA: TGTGCCAGCAGCCCCCGGAGTTACGAGCAGTACTTC. Translation gives CASSPRSYEQYF.

A few counts support this clonotype. The J gene is TRBJ2-3, the V gene TRBV7-9, with D tentatively TRBD2 (5 bases). Trimming stripped 5 bases from V and 1 base from J, with 13 bases between. Looked up from germline, CDR1 is SEHNR and CDR2 is FQNEAQ (reference sequence). The CDR3 runs to 15 residues. Here the CDR3 reads CASSPPQRGTDTQYF. DNA of the CDR3: TGTGCCAGCAGCCCACCCCAGAGGGGCACAGATACGCAGTATTTT. The full variable domain, in which reference TRBV7-9 and TRBJ2-3 provide the parts outside the CDR3, is DTGVSQNPRHKITKRGQNVTFRCDPISEHNRLYWYRQTLGQGPEFLTYFQNEAQLEKSRLLSDRFSAERPKGSFSTLEIQRTEQGDSAMYLCASSPPQRGTDTQYFGPGTRLTVL.

This clonotype has a single count. The chain has TRBV19 and TRBJ2-2; D may be TRBD1 or TRBD2 (6 bases each). Trimming left V 7 bases short and J 5 bases short, with 11 bases between. Germline-derived CDR1 and CDR2 are LNHDA and SQIVND (reference sequence). The CDR3 has 13 residues. The CDR3 loop reads CASTWRGTGELFF. CDR3 sequence (DNA): TGTGCCAGTACCTGGAGGGGGACCGGGGAGCTGTTTTTT.

This clonotype came up a few times. This may stem from a read error, because a much larger clone lies one nucleotide away. The V gene is TRBV4-1, the J gene TRBJ1-5, with D unresolved. The germline V gene encodes CDR1 MGHRA and CDR2 YSYEKL. The CDR3 has 15 amino acids. The V end was cut by 4 bases, the J end by 3 bases, with 13 bases between. CDR3 sequence reads: CASSPRWVINQPQHF. CDR3 sequence (DNA): TGCGCCAGCAGCCCCCGCTGGGTTATCAATCAGCCCCAGCATTTT.

This chain uses TRBV4-1 with TRBJ1-6; no reliable D call. CDR1 is MGHRA and CDR2 is YSYEKL in the germline V gene. V was cut by 0 bases and J by 5 bases, with 8 bases left in between. The CDR3 contains 15 residues. DNA for the CDR3: TGCGCCAGCAGCCAAGATCTCGCAGATAATTCACCCCTCCACTTT. The encoded protein is CASSQDLADNSPLHF.

This clonotype was seen more than once but under ten times. This chain uses TRBV29-1 with TRBJ2-1, with 10 bases that match TRBD2. With V trimmed by 0 bases and J by 9 bases, 5 bases remained unmatched. In germline, CDR1 is SQVTM, CDR2 ANQGSEA. This CDR3 contains 14 residues. This CDR3 is CSVEEGSGGFEQFF. CDR3 bases: TGCAGCGTTGAAGAAGGTAGCGGGGGGTTTGAGCAGTTCTTC.

This clonotype was picked up a small number of times. The rearrangement links TRBV28 to TRBJ2-1; TRBD2 matches 9 bases. Trimming removed 3 bases from V and 0 bases from J; junction bases left unmatched: 21. Germline V gene sequence: CDR1 MDHEN, CDR2 SYDVKM. The CDR3 extends over 22 amino acids. For the CDR3, the DNA is TGTGCCAGCAGTTTCAATCCCTACAAGGGGGCGGGGGGGCCCTTCTCCTACAATGAGCAGTTCTTC. Translated, it gives CASSFNPYKGAGGPFSYNEQFF.

The chain joins TRBV9 to TRBJ2-3, with 15 bases identical to TRBD2. The germline CDR1 and CDR2 sequences are SGDLS and YYNGEE. The CDR3 runs 19 residues. The V segment lost 6 bases and the J segment 1 base; nucleotides outside the gene matches: 12. CDR3 coding DNA: TGTGCCAGCACCCCTGGGGGGACTAGCGGGGGGTGGGGCACAGATACGCAGTATTTT. Translating gives CASTPGGTSGGWGTDTQYF.

The chain joins TRBV4-3 to TRBJ1-2, with unresolved D. Germline V CDR1 and CDR2: LGHNA, YSLEER. The CDR3 contains 16 residues. V gave up 0 bases and J gave up 2 bases, with 13 bases separating them. CDR3 in DNA: TGCGCCAGCAGCCAAGAGATCGGCGGAGGGAACTATGGCTACACCTTC. This encodes CASSQEIGGGNYGYTF.

In its sample, this clonotype was seen a few times. The rearrangement links TRBV11-1 to TRBJ2-6; 8 nucleotides line up with TRBD2. The CDR3 length is 18 residues. The junction had 6 bases not matched to a gene; V was cut back by 2 bases and J by 0 bases. The germline V gene encodes CDR1 SGHAT and CDR2 FQDESV (reference sequence). The CDR3 coding sequence is TGTGCCAGCAGCTTATCTCAAGCGGGGGTCTCTGGGGCCAACGTCCTGACTTTC. Protein sequence: CASSLSQAGVSGANVLTF. Based on the CDR3 plus reference TRBV11-1 and TRBJ2-6, the full variable domain is EAEVAQSPRYKITEKSQAVAFWCDPISGHATLYWYRQILGQGPELLVQFQDESVVDDSQLPKDRFSAERLKGVDSTLKIQPAELGDSAMYLCASSLSQAGVSGANVLTFGAGSRLTVL.

The CDR3 sequence: CASSQETGLMNTEAFF. As DNA, the CDR3 is TGTGCCAGCAGCCAAGAGACAGGGCTAATGAACACTGAAGCTTTCTTT. V and J are TRBV14 and TRBJ1-1; 7 nucleotides align to TRBD1. The CDR3 length is 16 residues. Germline trimming cut 0 bases from V and 0 bases from J; bases unmatched to any gene: 4. Per the germline V gene, CDR1 is SGHDN and CDR2 is FVKESK.

The CDR3 is CASSQESYSDYEQYF. The CDR3 coding sequence is TGTGCCAGCAGCCAAGAAAGTTACTCAGACTACGAGCAGTACTTC. This chain uses TRBV4-2 with TRBJ2-7; no reliable D call. V lost 0 bases, J lost 3 bases, and 12 bases lay in between. The CDR3 covers 15 residues. CDR1 and CDR2 from the germline V gene are LGHNA and YNFKEQ.